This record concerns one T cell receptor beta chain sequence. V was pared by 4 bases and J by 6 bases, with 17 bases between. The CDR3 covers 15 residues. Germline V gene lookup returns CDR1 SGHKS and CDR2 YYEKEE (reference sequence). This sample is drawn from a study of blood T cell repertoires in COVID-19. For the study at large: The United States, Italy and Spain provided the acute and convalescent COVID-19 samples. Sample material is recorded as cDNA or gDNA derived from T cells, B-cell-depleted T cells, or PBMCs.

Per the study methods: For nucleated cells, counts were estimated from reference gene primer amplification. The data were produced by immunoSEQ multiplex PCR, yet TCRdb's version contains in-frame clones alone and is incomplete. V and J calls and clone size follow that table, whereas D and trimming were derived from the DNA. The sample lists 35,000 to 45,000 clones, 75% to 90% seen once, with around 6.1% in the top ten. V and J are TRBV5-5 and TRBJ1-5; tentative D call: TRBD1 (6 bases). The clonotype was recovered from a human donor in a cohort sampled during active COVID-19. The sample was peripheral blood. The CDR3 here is CASSPGTAGVQPQHF. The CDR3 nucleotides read TGTGCCAGCAGCCCTGGGACGGCAGGGGTTCAGCCCCAGCATTTT. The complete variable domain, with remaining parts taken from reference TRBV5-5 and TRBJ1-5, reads DAGVTQSPTHLIKTRGQQVTLRCSPISGHKSVSWYQQVLGQGPQFIFQYYEKEERGRGNFPDRFSARQFPNYSSELNVNALLLGDSALYLCASSPGTAGVQPQHFGDGTRLSIL.